This T cell receptor (beta chain) was identified during a study of blood T cell repertoires in COVID-19. Study-wide background: PBMCs, B-cell-depleted T cells, or T cells were the source of the cDNA or gDNA that made up the material.

Per the original data handling: Estimation of nucleated cell counts was performed using reference gene primer amplification. The protocol was immunoSEQ multiplex PCR, while the TCRdb copy is restricted to in-frame clones and leaves out a portion. That table is the source of V, J and clone size, and D and trimming were worked out from the DNA. The sample lists approximately 50,000 clones, approximately 88% occurring once. Germline lookup yields CDR1 SGDLS and CDR2 YYNGEE. The CDR3 is 15 amino acids. V shed 3 bases, J shed 7 bases, and the junction held 9 bases outside the gene matches. Sequencing was performed on peripheral blood. The origin of this receptor is a human donor in a cohort sampled during active COVID-19. V usage is TRBV9 and J usage is TRBJ2-1, with 8 bases matching TRBD1. CDR3 bases: TGTGCCAGCAGCGAAGGGACAGGATCTGGGAATGAGCAGTTCTTC. Translating it yields CASSEGTGSGNEQFF.